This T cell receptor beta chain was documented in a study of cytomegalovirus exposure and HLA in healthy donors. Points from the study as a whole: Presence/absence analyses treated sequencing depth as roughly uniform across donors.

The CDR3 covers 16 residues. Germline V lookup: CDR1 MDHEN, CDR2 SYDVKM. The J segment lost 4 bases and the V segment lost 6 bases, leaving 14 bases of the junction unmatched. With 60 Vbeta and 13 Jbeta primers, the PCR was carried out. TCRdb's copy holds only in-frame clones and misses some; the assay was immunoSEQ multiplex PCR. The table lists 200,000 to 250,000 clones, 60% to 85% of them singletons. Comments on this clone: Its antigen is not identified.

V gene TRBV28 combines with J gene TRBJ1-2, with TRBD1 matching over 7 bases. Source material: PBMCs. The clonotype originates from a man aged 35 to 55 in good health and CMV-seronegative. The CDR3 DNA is TGTGCCAGCAGCCCTGCCACCGGGACAGAGACCTATGGCTACACCTTC. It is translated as CASSPATGTETYGYTF.